A selection of T cell receptor beta chains follows, all from one sample in a study of human T cells and chemical hapten exposure. TCRdb recomputed calls from the RACE reads with MiXCR, one row per CDR3 protein. The data show a few hundred thousand distinct CDR3 sequences, with under 6.5% seen just once and approximately 5.4% held by the top ten. Material: whole blood, obtained in connection with sensitization to the hapten diphenylcyclopropenone (DPC). The receptor set was obtained from a young woman with alopecia areata. Some clones in this sample may be carry-over from other donors' samples. The CDR3 runs from the conserved cysteine through the conserved F or W. Fields, in order: V gene, J gene, clone size, D gene, CDR3 protein, CDR3 DNA. The D gene is left open where the match is weak. Expanded clones are given a class, and other clones once, few, many or no size at all.

TRBV18	TRBJ1-1	many	-	CASSPRIENTEAFF	TGTGCCAGCTCACCACGGATAGAGAACACTGAAGCTTTCTTT
TRBV7-9	TRBJ1-5	many	-	CASSSGSGNQPQHF	TGTGCCAGCAGCTCAGGGTCTGGCAATCAGCCCCAGCATTTT
TRBV12-3/TRBV12-4	TRBJ1-4	few	-	CASSFGSGGEKLFF	TGTGCCAGCAGTTTTGGTTCGGGCGGTGAAAAACTGTTTTTT
TRBV20-1	TRBJ2-7	-	-	CSARGGPDYEQYF	TGCAGTGCGAGGGGGGGGCCCGACTACGAGCAGTACTTC
TRBV27	TRBJ1-1	-	-	CASSLTGFQGDTEAFF	TGTGCCAGCAGTTTAACGGGCTTTCAGGGCGACACTGAAGCTTTCTTT
TRBV11-1	TRBJ1-1	many	-	CASIPSALNTEAFF	TGTGCCAGCATCCCGTCCGCGCTGAACACTGAAGCTTTCTTT
TRBV20-1	TRBJ1-1	many	TRBD1	CSASTTGRGTEAFF	TGCAGTGCTAGTACGACAGGGCGCGGCACTGAAGCTTTCTTT
TRBV29-1	TRBJ1-2	many	-	CSDRKPDGYTF	TGCAGCGACCGAAAACCCGATGGCTACACCTTC
TRBV5-5	TRBJ1-2	many	TRBD1	CASSPDREYGYTF	TGTGCCAGCAGCCCCGACAGGGAATATGGCTACACCTTC
TRBV5-6	TRBJ2-5	once	-	CASSLAGLPPETQYF	TGTGCCAGCAGCTTGGCGGGCCTGCCCCCAGAGACCCAGTACTTC
TRBV29-1	TRBJ1-2	many	-	CSVVGGAYYGYTF	TGCAGCGTAGTGGGGGGCGCGTACTATGGCTACACCTTC
TRBV6-6	TRBJ1-1	many	-	CASSRTESTEAFF	TGTGCCAGCAGCAGGACCGAATCTACTGAAGCTTTCTTT
TRBV7-9	TRBJ1-4	many	-	CASEDRTNEKLFF	TGTGCCAGCGAGGACAGAACTAATGAAAAACTGTTTTTT
TRBV12-3/TRBV12-4	TRBJ2-2	-	TRBD2	CASSERFGGGTGELFF	TGTGCCAGCAGTGAGCGGTTCGGCGGGGGCACCGGGGAGCTGTTTTTT
TRBV10-3	TRBJ2-1	-	TRBD1	CAISSGTGGNEQFF	TGTGCCATCAGTTCCGGGACAGGGGGCAATGAGCAGTTCTTC
TRBV29-1	TRBJ1-2	many	TRBD1	CSPWDRDNYGYTF	TGCAGCCCCTGGGACAGGGATAACTATGGCTACACCTTC
TRBV4-1	TRBJ1-6	many	-	CASSPTGSSYNSPLHF	TGCGCCAGCAGCCCCACCGGGAGCTCCTATAATTCACCCCTCCACTTT
TRBV7-8	TRBJ1-5	many	-	CASSPGSGWPQHF	TGTGCCAGCAGCCCGGGATCTGGCTGGCCCCAGCATTTT
TRBV18	TRBJ2-2	-	TRBD1	CASSPSDRVTGELFF	TGTGCCAGCTCACCATCGGACAGGGTCACCGGGGAGCTGTTTTTT
TRBV12-3/TRBV12-4	TRBJ2-3	few	-	CASQGAADTQYF	TGTGCCAGCCAGGGAGCAGCAGATACGCAGTATTTT
TRBV20-1	TRBJ1-1	many	-	CSARNREYVGTEAFF	TGCAGTGCTAGAAACCGAGAGTACGTCGGGACTGAAGCTTTCTTT
TRBV20-1	TRBJ2-3	few	-	CSARVGGGGADTQYF	TGCAGTGCTAGAGTAGGGGGGGGAGGCGCAGATACGCAGTATTTT
TRBV7-8	TRBJ2-6	many	-	CASSDDFVGANVLTF	TGTGCCAGCAGCGATGACTTTGTTGGGGCCAACGTCCTGACTTTC
TRBV20-1	TRBJ2-3	-	-	CSARSLRVGTDTQYF	TGCAGTGCTAGAAGCCTCAGGGTGGGCACAGATACGCAGTATTTT
TRBV7-2	TRBJ1-4	many	TRBD1	CASSLRGQGMKGEKLFF	TGTGCCAGCAGCTTGAGGGGACAGGGTATGAAAGGTGAAAAACTGTTTTTT
TRBV21-1	TRBJ2-7	few	-	CASSKGFPGQTFSYEQYF	TGTGCCAGCAGCAAAGGCTTTCCGGGACAGACCTTCTCCTACGAGCAGTACTTC
TRBV28	TRBJ1-5	many	-	CASSFVSRGQHF	TGTGCCAGCAGTTTTGTCTCGCGCGGCCAGCATTTT
TRBV12-3/TRBV12-4	TRBJ2-7	-	TRBD1	CASSPGQGWEQYF	TGTGCCAGCAGTCCCGGACAGGGGTGGGAGCAGTACTTC
TRBV7-6	TRBJ1-3	many	TRBD1	CASSTIQGSGNTIYF	TGTGCCAGCAGCACCATACAGGGGTCTGGAAACACCATATATTTT
TRBV5-6	TRBJ1-2	many	-	CASSLVQGANYGYTF	TGTGCCAGCAGCTTGGTGCAGGGAGCCAACTATGGCTACACCTTC
TRBV18	TRBJ1-2	many	-	CASSLGPQGTDGYTF	TGTGCCAGCTCACTCGGACCACAGGGAACGGATGGCTACACCTTC
TRBV12-3/TRBV12-4	TRBJ2-7	-	-	CASSFGRTNYEQYF	TGTGCCAGCAGTTTCGGGCGGACTAACTACGAGCAGTACTTC
TRBV12-3/TRBV12-4	TRBJ2-3	few	TRBD1	CASSRQGRSTDTQYF	TGTGCCAGCAGTCGACAGGGGCGCTCCACAGATACGCAGTATTTT
TRBV12-3/TRBV12-4	TRBJ2-3	few	TRBD1	CASSPRTGADTQYF	TGTGCCAGCAGTCCAAGGACAGGGGCAGATACGCAGTATTTT
TRBV14	TRBJ2-6	-	TRBD1	CASSKQGANPGANVLTF	TGTGCCAGCAGTAAACAGGGGGCGAACCCTGGGGCCAACGTCCTGACTTTC
TRBV5-6	TRBJ1-4	many	-	CASSSVNEKLFF	TGTGCCAGCAGCTCCGTAAATGAAAAACTGTTTTTT
TRBV6-1	TRBJ2-7	-	-	CASSEAGYEQYF	TGTGCCAGCAGTGAAGCCGGCTACGAGCAGTACTTC
TRBV29-1	TRBJ2-2	few	TRBD1	CSGKQGPGELFF	TGCAGCGGGAAACAGGGGCCCGGGGAGCTGTTTTTT
TRBV3-1	TRBJ1-2	many	-	CASSQDVGARYFYGYTF	TGTGCCAGCAGCCAAGATGTGGGGGCCCGATACTTCTATGGCTACACCTTC
TRBV15	TRBJ2-3	-	-	CATSSAGSGVLTTQYF	TGTGCCACCAGCAGTGCTGGATCTGGGGTGTTGACTACGCAGTATTTT
TRBV16	TRBJ1-6	few	-	CASSQDSRNSPLHF	TGTGCCAGCAGCCAAGACAGTCGAAATTCACCCCTCCACTTT
TRBV5-4	TRBJ1-1	-	TRBD1	CASSSLGTGGWRNTEAFF	TGTGCCAGCAGCTCCCTGGGAACAGGGGGTTGGAGGAACACTGAAGCTTTCTTT
TRBV3-1	TRBJ2-1	many	-	CASRVYNEQFF	TGTGCCAGCAGGGTCTACAATGAGCAGTTCTTC
TRBV20-1	TRBJ2-7	many	TRBD1	CSARERGQGDYEQYF	TGCAGTGCTAGAGAACGCGGACAGGGGGACTACGAGCAGTACTTC
TRBV28	TRBJ1-2	few	-	CASTRRGSKGYTF	TGTGCCAGCACTAGGAGGGGCTCGAAAGGCTACACCTTC
TRBV6-1	TRBJ2-1	-	TRBD2	CASSDSGTSLNGFF	TGTGCCAGCAGTGATTCCGGGACTAGCTTGAATGGGTTCTTC
TRBV20-1	TRBJ1-3	few	-	CSADPVGETGNTIYF	TGCAGTGCTGATCCCGTAGGTGAAACTGGAAACACCATATATTTT
TRBV27	TRBJ1-6	few	-	CASFREIGSPLHF	TGTGCCAGCTTCAGGGAGATAGGATCACCCCTCCACTTT
TRBV5-4	TRBJ2-3	few	-	CASSFGGALTDTQYF	TGTGCCAGCAGCTTTGGGGGGGCCCTCACAGATACGCAGTATTTT
TRBV14	TRBJ2-1	-	TRBD2	CASSQGDLAGGPSYNEQFF	TGTGCCAGCAGCCAAGGGGACCTGGCGGGGGGGCCTTCCTACAATGAGCAGTTCTTC